This record concerns one T cell receptor (beta chain) sequence. Its cognate antigen is unknown. Profiled with immunoSEQ multiplex PCR; TCRdb holds only in-frame clones, not every one. The sample has some 18,000 clones, about 82% seen once. These data belong to a study of T cell clonotyping in hematopoietic cell transplantation. Study-level points and caveats: Higher Inverse Simpson Index values in graft donor and pretransplant recipient predicted broader posttransplant TCR diversity.

Time point reported: recipient sample about 28 days before transplant, after cytoreduction. This receptor was obtained from a man aged 50 to 60 with acute myeloid leukemia. Some clones in this sample may be carry-over from other donors' samples. The sequencing here drew on peripheral blood mononuclear cells, taken before stem cell transplant.

The CDR3 bases are TGTGCCAGCAGCCTCGGGGGACGCACAGATACGCAGTATTTT. Its protein product is CASSLGGRTDTQYF. The rearrangement links TRBV5-4 to TRBJ2-3; weak D call: TRBD2 (6 bases). CDR1 is SGHNT and CDR2 is YYREEE in the germline V gene (reference sequence). The CDR3 is 14 residues long. Trimming removed 4 bases at V and 1 base at J, with 10 bases between.